The clone carrying this TCR beta chain has just one count. Its antigen is unknown. These data belong to a study of Tregs in tolerant kidney transplant recipients. Sequencing was performed with immunoSEQ multiplex PCR; in TCRdb, only in-frame clones are kept and a portion is missing. Seen here are 95,000 or so clones, approximately 93% observed once, and the top ten hold around 1.6%. Findings and caveats of the study: No direct test of biological reproducibility was done here. Changing PCR primers prevented nucleotide comparison between some patients' samples. Activated donor B cell expansion appeared to reveal the most relevant donor-specific TCRbeta repertoire.

The nonmyeloablative bone marrow transplants came from related graft donors, with transient mixed chimerism. CD4+CD25+CD127- Tregs, CD4+CD25- non-Tregs, CD4 and CD8 cells were sorted. The CDR3 contains 16 residues. V was shortened by 0 bases and J by 9 bases, with 15 bases between the two germline ends. Germline-derived CDR1 and CDR2 are KGHSH and LQKENI. This rearrangement joins TRBV18 to TRBJ2-6; perhaps TRBD2 as D (6 bases). This material consisted of CD4+ T cells from blood (PBMCs), taken 12 months after the transplant. This clonotype originated in a human patient who received a combined kidney and bone marrow transplant. Some T cells may originate from the graft donor. The CDR3 coding sequence is TGTGCCAGCTCACCACCGGGGGGTGGAGTGGTCAACGTCCTGACTTTC. Its translation: CASSPPGGGVVNVLTF.